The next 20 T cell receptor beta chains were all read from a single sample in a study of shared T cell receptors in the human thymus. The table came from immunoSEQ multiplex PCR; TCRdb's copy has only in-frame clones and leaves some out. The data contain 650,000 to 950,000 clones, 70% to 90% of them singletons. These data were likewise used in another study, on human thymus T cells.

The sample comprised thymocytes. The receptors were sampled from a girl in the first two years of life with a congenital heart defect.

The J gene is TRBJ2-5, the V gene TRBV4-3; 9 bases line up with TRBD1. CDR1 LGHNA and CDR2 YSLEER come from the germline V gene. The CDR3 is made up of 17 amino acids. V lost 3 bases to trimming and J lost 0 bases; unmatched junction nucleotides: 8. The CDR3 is CASSHITTGGYQETQYF. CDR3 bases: TGCGCCAGCAGCCACATTACGACAGGGGGGTACCAAGAGACCCAGTACTTC.

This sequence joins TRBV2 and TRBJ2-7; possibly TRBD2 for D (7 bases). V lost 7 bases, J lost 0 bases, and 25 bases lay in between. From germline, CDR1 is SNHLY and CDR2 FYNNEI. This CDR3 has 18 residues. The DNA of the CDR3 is TGTGCCAGCATATTTCGCGGGGGCCCACCCCTTTTCTCCTACGAGCAGTACTTC. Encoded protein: CASIFRGGPPLFSYEQYF.

The CDR3 spells CAIMGAREQYF. In DNA form, the CDR3 reads TGTGCCATCATGGGGGCGCGCGAGCAGTACTTC. This chain uses TRBV10-3 with TRBJ2-7; possible D gene TRBD1, 6 bases. Per germline, CDR1 ENHRY and CDR2 SYGVKD. The CDR3 has 11 amino acids. V was shortened by 7 bases and J by 6 bases, with 10 bases between the two germline ends.

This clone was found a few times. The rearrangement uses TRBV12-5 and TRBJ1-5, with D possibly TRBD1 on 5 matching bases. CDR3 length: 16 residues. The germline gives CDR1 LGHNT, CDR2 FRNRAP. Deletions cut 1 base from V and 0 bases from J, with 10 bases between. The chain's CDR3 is CASGLAAGNSNQPQHF. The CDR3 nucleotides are TGTGCTAGTGGTTTGGCGGCAGGGAATAGCAATCAGCCCCAGCATTTT. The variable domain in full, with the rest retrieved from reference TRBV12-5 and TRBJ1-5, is DARVTQTPRHKVTEMGQEVTMRCQPILGHNTVFWYRQTMMQGLELLAYFRNRAPLDDSGMPKDRFSAEMPDATLATLKIQPSEPRDSAVYFCASGLAAGNSNQPQHFGDGTRLSIL.

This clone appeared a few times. This CDR3 reads CASSLLIKREGAETQYF. The CDR3 coding sequence is TGTGCCAGCAGTTTATTAATTAAACGGGAGGGTGCGGAGACCCAGTACTTC. The V and J genes are TRBV28 and TRBJ2-5; TRBD2 aligns across 8 bases. CDR1 and CDR2 from the germline V gene are MDHEN and SYDVKM. V gave up 1 base and J gave up 5 bases; unmatched junction bases: 12. This CDR3 comprises 17 residues.

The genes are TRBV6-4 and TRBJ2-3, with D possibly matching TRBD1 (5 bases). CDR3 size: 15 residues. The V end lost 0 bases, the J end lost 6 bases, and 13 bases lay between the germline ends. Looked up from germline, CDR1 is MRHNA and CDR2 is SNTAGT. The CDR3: CASSDSTQGRDTQYF. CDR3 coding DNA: TGTGCCAGCAGTGACTCGACCCAGGGAAGGGATACGCAGTATTTT.

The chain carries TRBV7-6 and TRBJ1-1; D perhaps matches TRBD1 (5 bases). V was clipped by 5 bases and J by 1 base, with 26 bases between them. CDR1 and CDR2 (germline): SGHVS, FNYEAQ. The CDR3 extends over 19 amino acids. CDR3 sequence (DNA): TGTGCCAGCAGCCCCACCCGGTATGCGGGGCCCTCGGAGAACACTGAAGCTTTCTTT. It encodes CASSPTRYAGPSENTEAFF.

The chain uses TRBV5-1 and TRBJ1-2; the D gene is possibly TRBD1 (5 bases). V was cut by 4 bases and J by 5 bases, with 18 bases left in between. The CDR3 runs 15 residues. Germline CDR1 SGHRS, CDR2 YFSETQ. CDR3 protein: CASSGLHTGGYGYTF. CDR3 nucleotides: TGCGCCAGCAGCGGATTACATACGGGGGGATATGGCTACACCTTC.

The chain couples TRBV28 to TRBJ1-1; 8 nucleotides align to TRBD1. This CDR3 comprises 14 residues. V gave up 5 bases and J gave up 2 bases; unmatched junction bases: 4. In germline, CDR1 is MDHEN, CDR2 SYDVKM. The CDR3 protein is CASSPDRENTEAFF. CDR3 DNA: TGTGCCAGCAGTCCGGACAGGGAAAACACTGAAGCTTTCTTT. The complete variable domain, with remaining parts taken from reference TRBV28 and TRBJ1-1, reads DVKVTQSSRYLVKRTGEKVFLECVQDMDHENMFWYRQDPGLGLRLIYFSYDVKMKEKGDIPEGYSVSREKKERFSLILESASTNQTSMYLCASSPDRENTEAFFGQGTRLTVV.

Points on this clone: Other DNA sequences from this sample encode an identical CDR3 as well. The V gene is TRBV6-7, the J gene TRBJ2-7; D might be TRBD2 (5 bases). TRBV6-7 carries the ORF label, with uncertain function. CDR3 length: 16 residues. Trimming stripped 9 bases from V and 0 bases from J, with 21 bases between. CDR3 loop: CASKPLGSGPSYEQYF. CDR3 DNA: TGTGCCAGTAAACCACTAGGGAGCGGACCCTCCTACGAGCAGTACTTC.

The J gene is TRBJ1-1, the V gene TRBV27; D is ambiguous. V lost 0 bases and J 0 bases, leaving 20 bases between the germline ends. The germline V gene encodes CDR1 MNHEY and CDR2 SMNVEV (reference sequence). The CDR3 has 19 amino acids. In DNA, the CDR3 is TGTGCCAGCAGTTTATCCATTTCGCCGGGTCGCTCCTTGAACACTGAAGCTTTCTTT. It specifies CASSLSISPGRSLNTEAFF.

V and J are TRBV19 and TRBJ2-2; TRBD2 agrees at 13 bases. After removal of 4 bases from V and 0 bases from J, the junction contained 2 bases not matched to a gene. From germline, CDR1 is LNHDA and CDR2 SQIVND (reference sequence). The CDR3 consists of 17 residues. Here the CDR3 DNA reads TGTGCCAGTAGTACGACTAGCGGGGGGCCGAACACCGGGGAGCTGTTTTTT. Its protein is CASSTTSGGPNTGELFF.

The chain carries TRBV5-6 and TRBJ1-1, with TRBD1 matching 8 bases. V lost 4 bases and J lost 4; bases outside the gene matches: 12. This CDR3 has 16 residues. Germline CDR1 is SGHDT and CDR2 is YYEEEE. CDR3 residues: CASSPVPTGEGTEAFF. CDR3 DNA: TGTGCCAGCAGCCCGGTCCCGACAGGGGAGGGCACTGAAGCTTTCTTT.

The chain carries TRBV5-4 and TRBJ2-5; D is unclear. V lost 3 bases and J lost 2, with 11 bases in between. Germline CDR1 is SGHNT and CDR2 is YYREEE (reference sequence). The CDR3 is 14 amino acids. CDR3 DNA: TGTGCCAGCAGCTACCGGGTCGATCAAGAGACCCAGTACTTC. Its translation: CASSYRVDQETQYF.

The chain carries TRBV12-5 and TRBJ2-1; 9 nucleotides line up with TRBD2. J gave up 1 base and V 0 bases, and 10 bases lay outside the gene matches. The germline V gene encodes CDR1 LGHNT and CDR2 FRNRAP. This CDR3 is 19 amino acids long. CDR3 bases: TGTGCTAGTGGTTTGGTATGGCTAGCGGGGAAGAATTCCTACAATGAGCAGTTCTTC. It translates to CASGLVWLAGKNSYNEQFF.

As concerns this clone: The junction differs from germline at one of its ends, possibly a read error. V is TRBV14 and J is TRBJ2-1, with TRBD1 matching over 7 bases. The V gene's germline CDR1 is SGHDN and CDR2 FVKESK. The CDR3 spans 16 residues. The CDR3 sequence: CASSQFPGQNYNGQFF. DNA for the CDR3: TGTGCCAGCAGCCAATTTCCGGGACAGAACTACAATGGGCAGTTCTTC.

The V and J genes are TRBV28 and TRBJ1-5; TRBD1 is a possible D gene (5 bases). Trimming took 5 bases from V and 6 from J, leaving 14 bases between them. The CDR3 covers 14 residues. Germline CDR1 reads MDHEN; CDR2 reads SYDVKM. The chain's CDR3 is CASSGGEKGQPQHF. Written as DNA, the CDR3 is TGTGCCAGCAGTGGGGGGGAAAAGGGTCAGCCCCAGCATTTT.

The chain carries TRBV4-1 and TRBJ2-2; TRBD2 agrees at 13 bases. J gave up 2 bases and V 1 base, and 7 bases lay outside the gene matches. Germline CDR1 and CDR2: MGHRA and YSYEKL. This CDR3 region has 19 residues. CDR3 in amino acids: CASSQARGLAGANTGELFF. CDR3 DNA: TGCGCCAGCAGCCAAGCCCGAGGACTAGCGGGGGCCAACACCGGGGAGCTGTTTTTT.

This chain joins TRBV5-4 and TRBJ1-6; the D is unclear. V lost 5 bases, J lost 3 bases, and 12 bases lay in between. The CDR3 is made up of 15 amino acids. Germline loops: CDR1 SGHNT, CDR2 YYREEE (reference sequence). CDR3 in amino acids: CASRAGINYNSPLHF. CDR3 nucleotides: TGTGCCAGCAGGGCCGGGATTAACTATAATTCACCCCTCCACTTT.

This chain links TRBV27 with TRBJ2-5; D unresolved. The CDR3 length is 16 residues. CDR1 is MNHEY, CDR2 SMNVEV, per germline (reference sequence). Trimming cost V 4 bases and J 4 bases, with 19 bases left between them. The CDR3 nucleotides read TGTGCCAGCAGTTATCGAACGCCTCACGCGCCAGAGACCCAGTACTTC. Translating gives CASSYRTPHAPETQYF.